The subject of this entry is one T cell receptor beta chain. The antigen this receptor binds is unknown. Base quality data are lacking; no much larger clone is found one base away. The data were taken from a study of blood T cell repertoires in COVID-19 (dated by TCRdb to 2019 to 2021). Turning to the overall study: The collaborator samples originated in the United States, Italy and Spain and spanned the acute and convalescent phases of COVID-19. The material from the prospective study consisted of cDNA or gDNA derived from T cells, B-cell-depleted T cells, or PBMCs. The dataset comprised deeply sampled blood TCRbeta repertoires from subjects exposed to, actively infected with, or recovered from COVID-19. The repertoires were released in a freely available public database meant as a resource for research on the immune response to SARS-CoV-2. Samples were obtained from the ongoing ImmuneRACE study (first 160 participants) and from 1,000 to 1,500 subjects provided by 6 global collaborators. A de-identified subject ID, COVID-19 status, age in years and sex were almost always included in the sample metadata. HLA class I and class II types, where available, came from metadata supplied by the sample provider rather than from assay-based typing. Overall study outcomes, separate from this receptor: The quantity of clinical and demographic metadata differed by source and by participant and was supplied without curation.

The immunoSEQ Assay, a bias-controlled multiplex PCR, was used to amplify TCRbeta CDR3 regions from genomic DNA. The authors' analysis ran thus. Nucleated cell counts per sample were estimated from amplification of reference gene primers within the assay. Sequence reads were collapsed and filtered to measure the absolute abundance of every unique TCRbeta CDR3 rearrangement. For each sample, productive Simpson clonality was calculated as the square root of Simpson's diversity index over productive rearrangements. Sourced from immuneACCESS, this table was stored by TCRdb with only in-frame sequences that have V and J called. A share of the clones is absent; for the studies checked, an unresolved V gene accounts for under half, and the remainder has no known explanation. V and J calls plus clone size are reproduced from that table; the DNA served to infer D and trimming. In this sample the table shows 250,000 to 350,000 clones, over 75% of which occur a single time. The top ten clonotypes cover about 7.8% of the sample.

Samples from volunteer blood donors who had recovered from COVID-19 were contributed by a second Seattle source. Each collaborating institution followed its own protocols to collect whole blood in K2EDTA tubes. For TCRbeta analysis, collaborators shipped samples as frozen whole blood, isolated PBMCs, or DNA extracted from either of those sample types. CDR1 and CDR2, looked up from the germline V gene, are SGHTA and FQGTGA. The CDR3, from cysteine to phenylalanine, totals 14 residues. Only CDR3 DNA is held: 42 bases, read in frame from base 1. Cut back by 5 bases and 3 bases, the V and J ends lie 11 bases apart.

The chain links TRBV7-3 with TRBJ2-1, and perhaps TRBD1 as D gene, on 5 matching bases. The clonotype was recovered from a woman aged 45-65 years who had recovered from COVID-19. The sample comprised peripheral blood. The sequenced DNA: TGTGCCAGCAGCCCCCGAAGGGGCTACAATGAGCAGTTCTTC. It codes for CASSPRRGYNEQFF.